This T cell receptor beta chain came from a study of T-cell memory formation after mild COVID-19. Study findings and constraints: SARS-CoV-2 specificity was not confirmed for second-wave clones peaking on day 37.

TCRdb independently ran MiXCR on the 5' RACE reads; one entry per CDR3 protein. The table records hundreds of thousands of distinct CDR3 sequences, approximately 19% of them present only once. To note about this clonotype: Its antigen is unidentified.

The sequenced material came from PBMCs or a T cell subset sorted from them (not recorded which). This sequence was found in an adult woman who had mild COVID-19 (a few samples of this study predate the infection). Cell type and time point are not known.

CDR3 DNA: TGTGCCAGCAGCTTGGGACAGGGGGCGGGGGCCAACGTCCTGACTTTC. This codes for CASSLGQGAGANVLTF. The chain uses TRBV7-6 and TRBJ2-6; 12 bases line up with TRBD1. Germline assignment: CDR1 SGHVS and CDR2 FNYEAQ. Losses at the gene ends were 3 bases for V and 4 bases for J; bases not matched to a gene: 1. CDR3 length: 16 residues.